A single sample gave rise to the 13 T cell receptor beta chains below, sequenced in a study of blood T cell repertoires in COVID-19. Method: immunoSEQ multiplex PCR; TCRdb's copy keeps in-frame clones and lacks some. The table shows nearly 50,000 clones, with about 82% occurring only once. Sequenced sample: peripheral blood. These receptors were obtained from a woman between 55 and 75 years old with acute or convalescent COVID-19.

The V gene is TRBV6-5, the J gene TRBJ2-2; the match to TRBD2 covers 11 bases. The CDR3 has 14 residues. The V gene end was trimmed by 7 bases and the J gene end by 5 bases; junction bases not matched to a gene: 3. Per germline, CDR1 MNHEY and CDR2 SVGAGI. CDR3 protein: CASMSSGGTGELFF. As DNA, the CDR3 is TGTGCCAGCATGTCTAGCGGGGGGACCGGGGAGCTGTTTTTT.

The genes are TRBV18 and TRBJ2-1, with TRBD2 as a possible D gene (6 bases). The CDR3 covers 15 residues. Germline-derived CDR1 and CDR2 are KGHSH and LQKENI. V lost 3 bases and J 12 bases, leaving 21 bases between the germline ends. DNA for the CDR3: TGTGCCAGCTCACCCCCCAGGGAAGGTGAGCGGGCGCAGTTCTTC. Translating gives CASSPPREGERAQFF.

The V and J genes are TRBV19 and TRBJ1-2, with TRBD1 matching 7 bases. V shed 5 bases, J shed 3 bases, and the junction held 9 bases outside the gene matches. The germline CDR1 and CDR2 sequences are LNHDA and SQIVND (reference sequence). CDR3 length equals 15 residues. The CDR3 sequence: CASSSTGQTYYGYTF. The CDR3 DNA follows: TGTGCCAGTAGTTCGACAGGGCAGACTTACTATGGCTACACCTTC.

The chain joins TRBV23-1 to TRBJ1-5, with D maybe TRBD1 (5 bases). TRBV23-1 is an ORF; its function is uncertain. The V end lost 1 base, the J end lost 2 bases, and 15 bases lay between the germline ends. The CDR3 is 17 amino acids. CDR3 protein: CASSQFSGKGRNQPQHF. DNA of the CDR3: TGCGCCAGCAGTCAATTTTCAGGAAAGGGGCGCAATCAGCCCCAGCATTTT.

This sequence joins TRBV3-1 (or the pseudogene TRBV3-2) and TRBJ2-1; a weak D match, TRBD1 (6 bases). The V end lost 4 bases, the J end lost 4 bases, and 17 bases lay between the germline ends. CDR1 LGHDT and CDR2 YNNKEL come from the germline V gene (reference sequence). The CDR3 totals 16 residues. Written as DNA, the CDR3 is TGTGCCAGCAGCCCACAGGGTAAGGTGGGTTACAATGAGCAGTTCTTC. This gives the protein CASSPQGKVGYNEQFF.

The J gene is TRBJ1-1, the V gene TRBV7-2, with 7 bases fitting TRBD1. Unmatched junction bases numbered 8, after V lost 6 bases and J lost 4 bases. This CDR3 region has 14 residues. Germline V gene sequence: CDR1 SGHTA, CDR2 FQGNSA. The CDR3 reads CASSPDRYTTEAFF. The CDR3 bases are TGTGCCAGCAGTCCGGACAGGTATACCACTGAAGCTTTCTTT.

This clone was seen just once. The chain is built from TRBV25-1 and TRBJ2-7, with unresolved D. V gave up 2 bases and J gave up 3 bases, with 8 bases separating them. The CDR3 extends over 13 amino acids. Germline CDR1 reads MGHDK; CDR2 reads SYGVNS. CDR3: CASSEQVNYEQYF. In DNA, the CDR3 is TGTGCCAGCAGTGAACAGGTGAACTACGAGCAGTACTTC.

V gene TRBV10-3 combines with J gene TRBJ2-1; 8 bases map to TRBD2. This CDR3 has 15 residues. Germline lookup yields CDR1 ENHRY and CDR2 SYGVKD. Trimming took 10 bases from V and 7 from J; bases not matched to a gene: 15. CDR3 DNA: TGTGCCAGCGGAGTAAGCGGGGGTAATTGGAATGAGCAGTTCTTC. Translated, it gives CASGVSGGNWNEQFF.

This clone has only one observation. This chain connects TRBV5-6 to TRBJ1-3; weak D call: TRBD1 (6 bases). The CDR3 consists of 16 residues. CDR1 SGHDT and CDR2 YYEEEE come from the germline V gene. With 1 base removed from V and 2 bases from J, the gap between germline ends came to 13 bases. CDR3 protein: CASSLYSAGAGNTIYF. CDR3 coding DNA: TGTGCCAGCAGCTTGTATTCTGCAGGGGCTGGAAACACCATATATTTT. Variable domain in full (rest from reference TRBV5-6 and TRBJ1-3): DAGVTQSPTHLIKTRGQQVTLRCSPKSGHDTVSWYQQALGQGPQFIFQYYEEEERQRGNFPDRFSGHQFPNYSSELNVNALLLGDSALYLCASSLYSAGAGNTIYFGEGSWLTVV.

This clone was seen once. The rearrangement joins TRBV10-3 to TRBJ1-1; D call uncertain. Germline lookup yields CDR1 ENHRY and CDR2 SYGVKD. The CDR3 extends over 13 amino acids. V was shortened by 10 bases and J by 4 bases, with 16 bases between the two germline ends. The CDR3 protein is CATLNQEVTEAFF. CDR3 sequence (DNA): TGTGCCACCCTTAATCAGGAGGTCACTGAAGCTTTCTTT.

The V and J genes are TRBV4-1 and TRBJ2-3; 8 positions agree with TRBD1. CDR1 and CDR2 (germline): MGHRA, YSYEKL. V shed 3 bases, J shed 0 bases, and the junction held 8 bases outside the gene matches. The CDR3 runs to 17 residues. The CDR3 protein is CASSQTTGGVSTDTQYF. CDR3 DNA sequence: TGCGCCAGCAGCCAGACAACAGGGGGAGTTAGCACAGATACGCAGTATTTT.

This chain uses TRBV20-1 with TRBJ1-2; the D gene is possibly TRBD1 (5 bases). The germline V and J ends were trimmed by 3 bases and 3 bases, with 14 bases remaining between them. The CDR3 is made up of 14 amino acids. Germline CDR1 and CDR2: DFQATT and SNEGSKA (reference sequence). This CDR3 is CSASHPGGDYGYTF. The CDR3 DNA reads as TGCAGTGCTAGTCATCCGGGAGGGGACTATGGCTACACCTTC.

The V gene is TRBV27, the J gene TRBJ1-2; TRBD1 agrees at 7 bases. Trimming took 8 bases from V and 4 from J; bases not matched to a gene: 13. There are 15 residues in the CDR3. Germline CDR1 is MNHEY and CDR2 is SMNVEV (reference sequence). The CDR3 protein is CASRAGGIGGYGYTF. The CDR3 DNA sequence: TGTGCCAGCCGGGCAGGGGGGATTGGCGGCTATGGCTACACCTTC.